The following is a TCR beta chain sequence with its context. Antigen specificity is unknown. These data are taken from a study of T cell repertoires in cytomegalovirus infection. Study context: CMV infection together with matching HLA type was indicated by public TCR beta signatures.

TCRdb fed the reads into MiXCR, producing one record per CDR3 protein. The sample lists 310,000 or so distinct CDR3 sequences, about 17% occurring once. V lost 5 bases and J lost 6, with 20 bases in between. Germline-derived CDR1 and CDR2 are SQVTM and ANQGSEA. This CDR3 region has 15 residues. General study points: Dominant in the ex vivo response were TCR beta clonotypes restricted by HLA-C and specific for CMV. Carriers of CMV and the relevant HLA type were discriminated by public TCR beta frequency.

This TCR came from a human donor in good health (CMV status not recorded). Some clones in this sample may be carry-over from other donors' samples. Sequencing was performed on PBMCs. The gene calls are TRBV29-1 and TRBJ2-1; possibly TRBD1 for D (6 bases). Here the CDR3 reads CSVRPGHGASNEQFF. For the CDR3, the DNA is TGCAGCGTTCGACCGGGACACGGGGCCAGCAATGAGCAGTTCTTC.